This TCR beta chain was obtained from a study of OX40 agonist ivuxolimab in advanced cancers. Study-wide context: Dosing consisted of intravenous ivuxolimab at 0.01 to 10 mg/kg every 2 weeks.

This clone was observed a single time. Germline V gene sequence: CDR1 MNHEY, CDR2 SMNVEV (reference sequence). The CDR3 spans 14 residues. V dropped 6 bases and J dropped 6; count of bases not matched to a gene: 8. The protocol was immunoSEQ multiplex PCR, while the TCRdb copy is restricted to in-frame clones and leaves out a portion. The sample yields 65,000 to 95,000 clones, over 85% seen once. With baseline, cycle 4 day 1, and cycle 7 day 1 as timepoints, blood was sampled. This specimen consisted of CD4+ or CD8+ T cells sorted from blood, obtained in a trial of the OX40 agonist ivuxolimab. V and J are TRBV27 and TRBJ1-5, with 7 bases lining up with TRBD1. This TCR came from an adult with an advanced solid tumor such as melanoma, head and neck, liver or kidney cancer. The CDR3 protein is CASSQGQLGQPQHF. The CDR3 DNA sequence: TGTGCCAGCAGCCAGGGACAGTTGGGTCAGCCCCAGCATTTT.